The rows below give T cell receptor beta chains drawn from one sample of a study of blood T cell repertoires in COVID-19. The data were produced by immunoSEQ multiplex PCR, yet TCRdb's version contains in-frame clones alone and is incomplete. This sample has 150,000 or so clones, with approximately 78% found just once. Sequenced sample: peripheral blood. These receptors came from a human donor with acute or convalescent COVID-19. The donor label of this sample is uncertain. The conserved cysteine and the conserved F or W are not part of the CDR3 here.

V	CDR3
TRBV7-9	SPGGAGDYEQY
TRBV25-1	ASSGDRGGYT
TRBV19	ASSPVAVGNQPQH
TRBV11-2	ASSSQGEETQY
TRBV5-1	ASSLMRADTGELF
TRBV5-1	GSSVGTGGNEQF
TRBV13	ASSFQGVTEAF
TRBV7-2	ASSLAETGGYGYT
TRBV7-2	ASSPDPRTGNQPQH
TRBV2	ASSIDRGKNIQY
TRBV29-1	SVGGTDSSYEQY
TRBV3-1/TRBV3-2	ASSSADTQY
TRBV9	ASSVTLADGTSTDTQY
TRBV30	AWSRERNSPLH
TRBV9	ASSVGRGGRVYNSPLH
TRBV20-1	RATVNTEAF
TRBV15	ATSLGGEGDEQY
TRBV5-1	ASSSHGSSGNTIY
TRBV25-1	ASSEDGGYTDTQY
TRBV10-3	AIGSTEQGAEGYT
TRBV4-2	ASSHPTDRVYGYT
TRBV6-6	ASTLDSYNEKLF
TRBV5-1	ASSYRTSGGAIQETQY